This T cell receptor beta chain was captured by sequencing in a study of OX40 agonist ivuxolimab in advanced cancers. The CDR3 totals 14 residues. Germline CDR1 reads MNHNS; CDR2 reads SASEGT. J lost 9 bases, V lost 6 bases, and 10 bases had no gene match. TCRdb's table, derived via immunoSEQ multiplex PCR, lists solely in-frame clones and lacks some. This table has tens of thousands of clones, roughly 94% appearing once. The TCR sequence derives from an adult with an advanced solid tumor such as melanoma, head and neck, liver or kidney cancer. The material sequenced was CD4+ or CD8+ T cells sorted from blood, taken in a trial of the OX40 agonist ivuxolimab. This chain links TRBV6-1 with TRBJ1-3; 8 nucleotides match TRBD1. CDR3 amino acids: CASRPDRGTGTIYF. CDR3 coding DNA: TGTGCCAGCAGGCCCGACAGGGGAACTGGCACCATATATTTT.